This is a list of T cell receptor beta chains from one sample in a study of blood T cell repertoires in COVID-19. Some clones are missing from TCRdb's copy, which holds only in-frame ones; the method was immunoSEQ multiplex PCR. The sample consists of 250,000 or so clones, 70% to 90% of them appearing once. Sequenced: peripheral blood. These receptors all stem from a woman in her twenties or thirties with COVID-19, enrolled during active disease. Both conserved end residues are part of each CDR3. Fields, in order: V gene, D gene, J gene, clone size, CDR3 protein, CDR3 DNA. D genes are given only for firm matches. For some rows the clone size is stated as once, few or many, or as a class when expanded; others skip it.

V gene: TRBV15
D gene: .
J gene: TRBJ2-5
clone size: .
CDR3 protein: CATSRDRGLGETQYF
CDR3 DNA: TGTGCCACCAGCAGAGATCGAGGGCTCGGAGAGACCCAGTACTTC

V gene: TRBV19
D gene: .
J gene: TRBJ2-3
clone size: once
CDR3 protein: CASSSRGRGVDTQYF
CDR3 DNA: TGTGCCAGTAGTTCAAGAGGACGGGGTGTGGATACGCAGTATTTT

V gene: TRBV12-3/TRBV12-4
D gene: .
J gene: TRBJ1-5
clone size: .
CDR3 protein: CASSMGEGQPQHF
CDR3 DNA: TGTGCCAGCAGTATGGGGGAGGGCCAGCCCCAGCATTTT

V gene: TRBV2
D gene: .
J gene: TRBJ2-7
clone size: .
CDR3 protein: CASEQDHSYEQYF
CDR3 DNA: TGTGCCAGCGAACAGGACCACTCCTACGAGCAGTACTTC

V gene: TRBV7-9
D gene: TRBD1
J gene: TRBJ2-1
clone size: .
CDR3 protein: CASSFKDRAYNEQFF
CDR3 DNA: TGTGCCAGCAGCTTCAAGGACAGGGCTTACAATGAGCAGTTCTTC

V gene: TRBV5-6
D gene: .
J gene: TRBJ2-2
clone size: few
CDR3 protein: CASSLWTPNTGELFF
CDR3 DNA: TGTGCCAGCAGCTTGTGGACACCGAACACCGGGGAGCTGTTTTTT

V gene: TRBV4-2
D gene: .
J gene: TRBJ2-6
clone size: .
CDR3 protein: CASSQRQGMISGANVLTF
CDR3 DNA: TGTGCCAGCAGCCAGCGCCAGGGTATGATCTCTGGGGCCAACGTCCTGACTTTC

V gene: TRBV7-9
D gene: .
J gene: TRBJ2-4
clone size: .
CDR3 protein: CASSGASLAKNIQYF
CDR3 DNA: TGTGCCAGCAGCGGAGCCTCCCTAGCCAAAAACATTCAGTACTTC

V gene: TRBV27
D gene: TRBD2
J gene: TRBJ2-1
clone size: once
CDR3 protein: CASSRGLAASYNEQFF
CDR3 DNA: TGTGCCAGCAGCCGAGGACTAGCGGCCTCCTACAATGAGCAGTTCTTC

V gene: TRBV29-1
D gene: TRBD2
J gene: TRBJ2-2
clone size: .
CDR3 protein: CSVRSGRDTGELFF
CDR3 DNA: TGCAGCGTTAGGAGCGGGAGAGACACCGGGGAGCTGTTTTTT

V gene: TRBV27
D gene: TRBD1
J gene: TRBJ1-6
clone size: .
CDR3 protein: CASSRVGTDNSPLHF
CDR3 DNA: TGTGCCAGCAGTAGGGTGGGGACAGATAATTCACCCCTCCACTTT

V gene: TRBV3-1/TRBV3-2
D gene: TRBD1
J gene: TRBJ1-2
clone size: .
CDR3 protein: CASSRQGSNYGYTF
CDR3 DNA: TGTGCCAGCAGCCGACAGGGGTCTAACTATGGCTACACCTTC

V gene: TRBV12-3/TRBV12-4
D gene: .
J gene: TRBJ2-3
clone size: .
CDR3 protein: CASSLDRRDTQYF
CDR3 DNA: TGTGCCAGCAGTTTAGACAGGAGAGATACGCAGTATTTT

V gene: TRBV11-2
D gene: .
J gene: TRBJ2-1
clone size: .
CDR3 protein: CASSLDGAHNEQFF
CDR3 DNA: TGTGCCAGCAGCTTAGATGGGGCGCACAATGAGCAGTTCTTC

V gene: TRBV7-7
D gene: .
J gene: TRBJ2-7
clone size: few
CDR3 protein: CASSPNKVGEQYF
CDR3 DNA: TGTGCTAGCAGCCCAAATAAGGTCGGGGAGCAGTACTTC

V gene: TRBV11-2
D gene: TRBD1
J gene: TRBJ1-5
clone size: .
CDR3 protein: CASSSLDRGGNQPQHF
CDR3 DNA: TGTGCCAGCAGCTCACTGGACAGGGGTGGAAATCAGCCCCAGCATTTT

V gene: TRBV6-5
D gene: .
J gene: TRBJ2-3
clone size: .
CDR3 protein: CASSYSSGSTDTQYF
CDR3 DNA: TGTGCCAGCAGTTACTCGAGCGGAAGCACAGATACGCAGTATTTT

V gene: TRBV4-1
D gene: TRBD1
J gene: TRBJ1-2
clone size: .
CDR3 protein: CASSQLIFTGGRKNGYTF
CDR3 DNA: TGCGCCAGCAGCCAACTGATCTTCACAGGGGGCCGCAAGAATGGCTACACCTTC

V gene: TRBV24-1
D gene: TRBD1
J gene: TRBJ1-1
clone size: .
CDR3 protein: CATRATGAGGTEAFF
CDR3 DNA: TGTGCCACCAGAGCCACAGGGGCGGGAGGGACTGAAGCTTTCTTT

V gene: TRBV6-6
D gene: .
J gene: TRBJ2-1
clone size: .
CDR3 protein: CASSQVTPDNEQFF
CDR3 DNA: TGTGCCAGCAGCCAGGTGACACCCGACAATGAGCAGTTCTTC

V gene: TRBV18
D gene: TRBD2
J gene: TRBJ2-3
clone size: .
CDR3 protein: CASSPQRLAGSTDTQYF
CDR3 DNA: TGTGCCAGCTCACCACAAAGACTAGCGGGGAGCACAGATACGCAGTATTTT

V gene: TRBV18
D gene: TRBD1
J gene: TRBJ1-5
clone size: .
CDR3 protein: CASSPQYGTGGDQPQHF
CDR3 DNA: TGTGCCAGCTCACCACAGTACGGGACAGGGGGAGATCAGCCCCAGCATTTT

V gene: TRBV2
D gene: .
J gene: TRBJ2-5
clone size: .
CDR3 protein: CASSVRGGTIETQYF
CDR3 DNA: TGTGCCAGCAGCGTTAGGGGGGGGACAATAGAGACCCAGTACTTC

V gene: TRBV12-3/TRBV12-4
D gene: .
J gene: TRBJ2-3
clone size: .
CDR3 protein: CASSLAGTDTQYF
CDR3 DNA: TGTGCCAGCAGTTTAGCCGGCACAGATACGCAGTATTTT

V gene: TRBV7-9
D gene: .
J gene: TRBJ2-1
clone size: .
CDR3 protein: CASSPYEQFF
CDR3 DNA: TGTGCCAGCAGCCCGTATGAGCAGTTCTTC

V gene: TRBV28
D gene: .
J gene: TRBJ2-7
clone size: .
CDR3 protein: CASSWDTFYEQYF
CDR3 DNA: TGTGCCAGCAGTTGGGACACCTTCTACGAGCAGTACTTC

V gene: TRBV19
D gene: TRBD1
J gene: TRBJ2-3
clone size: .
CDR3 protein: CASSTGTGQGDTQYF
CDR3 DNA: TGTGCCAGTAGTACCGGGACAGGCCAGGGAGATACGCAGTATTTT

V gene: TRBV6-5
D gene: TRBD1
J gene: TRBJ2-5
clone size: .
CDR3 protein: CASSSTGTGTQYF
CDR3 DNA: TGTGCCAGCAGTTCCACCGGGACAGGTACCCAGTACTTC

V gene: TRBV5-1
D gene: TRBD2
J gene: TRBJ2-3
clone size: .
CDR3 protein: CASSLFLAGGLTDTQYF
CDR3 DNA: TGCGCCAGCAGCTTGTTTCTAGCGGGAGGGCTCACAGATACGCAGTATTTT

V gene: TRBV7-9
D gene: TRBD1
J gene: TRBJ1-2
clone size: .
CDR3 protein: CASSFGTGDSTF
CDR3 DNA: TGTGCCAGCAGCTTCGGGACAGGGGACTCTACGTTC

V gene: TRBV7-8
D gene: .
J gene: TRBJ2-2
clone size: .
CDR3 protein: CASSLYRVRTGELFF
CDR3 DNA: TGTGCCAGCAGCTTATACAGGGTTAGGACCGGGGAGCTGTTTTTT

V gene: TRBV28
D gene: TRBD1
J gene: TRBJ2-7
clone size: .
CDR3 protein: CASSPPGQFSEQYF
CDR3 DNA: TGTGCCAGCAGTCCCCCGGGACAGTTTTCCGAGCAGTACTTC